Listed here are 25 T cell receptor beta chains from one sample, sequenced in a study of blood T cell repertoires in COVID-19. TCRdb's table, derived via immunoSEQ multiplex PCR, lists solely in-frame clones and lacks some. The sample shows roughly 27,000 clones, 85% to 90% of them seen only once. Material: peripheral blood. The receptors here all came from a human donor in a cohort sampled during active COVID-19.

The count of this clone is one. V and J are TRBV2 and TRBJ2-7; tentatively, D is TRBD2 (6 bases). V was cut by 3 bases and J by 3 bases, with 15 bases left in between. The CDR3 contains 15 residues. Germline V lookup: CDR1 SNHLY, CDR2 FYNNEI. The CDR3 DNA is TGTGCCAGCAGTGAGGGTAGCGGACCCAACTACGAGCAGTACTTC. It is translated as CASSEGSGPNYEQYF.

The chain links TRBV7-9 to TRBJ2-5; 10 bases map to TRBD2. V lost 6 bases to trimming and J lost 4 bases; unmatched junction nucleotides: 8. Germline loops: CDR1 SEHNR, CDR2 FQNEAQ (reference sequence). The CDR3 is 15 residues long. The CDR3 nucleotides read TGTGCCAGCAGGGAAGGTAGCGGGGGGCCAGAGACCCAGTACTTC. Translation gives CASREGSGGPETQYF.

The J gene is TRBJ2-7, the V gene TRBV11-2; 7 bases match TRBD1. The V gene end was trimmed by 5 bases and the J gene end by 3 bases; junction bases not matched to a gene: 13. This CDR3 region has 16 residues. Germline V CDR1 and CDR2: SGHAT, FQNNGV. The CDR3 reads CASSQLGQYPLYEQYF. The CDR3 DNA follows: TGTGCCAGCAGCCAACTGGGACAGTATCCTCTCTACGAGCAGTACTTC.

The V and J genes are TRBV6-2 or TRBV6-3 and TRBJ2-5; TRBD2 might be the D (5 bases). Looked up from germline, CDR1 is MNHEY and CDR2 is SVGEGT. The germline V and J ends were trimmed by 0 bases and 2 bases, with 16 bases remaining between them. The CDR3 totals 17 residues. The CDR3 nucleotides are TGTGCCAGCAGTTACTCGAGATCAGAGGGCCCGCAAGAGACCCAGTACTTC. Protein product: CASSYSRSEGPQETQYF.

The rearrangement joins TRBV7-2 to TRBJ2-5, with 12 bases lining up with TRBD2. Losses at the gene ends were 5 bases for V and 2 bases for J; bases not matched to a gene: 6. The CDR3 is 16 residues long. Germline V lookup: CDR1 SGHTA, CDR2 FQGNSA. The chain's CDR3 is CASSPQGLAGQETQYF. The CDR3 DNA reads as TGTGCCAGCAGCCCCCAAGGACTAGCGGGGCAAGAGACCCAGTACTTC.

This clone was counted a single time. The gene calls are TRBV7-6 and TRBJ2-7, with TRBD1 matching over 11 bases. Germline V gene sequence: CDR1 SGHVS, CDR2 FNYEAQ. The CDR3 consists of 15 residues. V gave up 7 bases and J gave up 7 bases; unmatched junction bases: 12. The CDR3 DNA follows: TGTGCCAGCACCGATAAGATAGGACAGGGGGCAGAGCAGTACTTC. Protein sequence: CASTDKIGQGAEQYF.

The chain recombines TRBV5-1 with TRBJ2-3, with D possibly matching TRBD2 (6 bases). The CDR3 is 15 amino acids. The ends were cut back, 4 bases at V and 2 bases at J, with 14 bases in the middle. CDR1 SGHRS and CDR2 YFSETQ come from the germline V gene. Here the CDR3 reads CASSPPTGVTDTQYF. CDR3 nucleotides: TGCGCCAGCAGCCCCCCAACGGGGGTCACAGATACGCAGTATTTT. Based on the CDR3 plus reference TRBV5-1 and TRBJ2-3, the full variable domain is KAGVTQTPRYLIKTRGQQVTLSCSPISGHRSVSWYQQTPGQGLQFLFEYFSETQRNKGNFPGRFSGRQFSNSRSEMNVSTLELGDSALYLCASSPPTGVTDTQYFGPGTRLTVL.

This clone occurred a few times. The rearrangement joins TRBV10-3 to TRBJ2-7; D perhaps matches TRBD2 (5 bases). The germline V gene has CDR1 ENHRY and CDR2 SYGVKD. Deletions cut 0 bases from V and 12 bases from J, with 12 bases between. The CDR3 totals 12 residues. The chain's CDR3 is CAISESMSSPYF. CDR3 nucleotide sequence: TGTGCCATCAGTGAGTCGATGTCTAGCCCGTACTTC.

The chain carries TRBV7-6 and TRBJ2-5; 9 positions agree with TRBD2. The ends lost 1 base at V and 2 bases at J; junction bases unmatched: 8. The CDR3 is 17 residues long. Germline assignment: CDR1 SGHVS and CDR2 FNYEAQ. CDR3 in amino acids: CASSLGPAGGNQETQYF. The CDR3 DNA sequence: TGTGCCAGCAGCTTAGGCCCAGCGGGGGGAAATCAAGAGACCCAGTACTTC.

The rearrangement uses TRBV5-6 and TRBJ1-2, with 7 nucleotides matching TRBD1. Trimming took 6 bases from V and 2 from J; bases not matched to a gene: 4. This CDR3 spans 13 amino acids. CDR1 and CDR2 (germline): SGHDT, YYEEEE. The CDR3 DNA follows: TGTGCCAGCACGGGACAGCGAAACTATGGCTACACCTTC. As protein: CASTGQRNYGYTF.

The chain joins TRBV9 to TRBJ1-6, with D tentatively TRBD1 (6 bases). The CDR3 is 14 amino acids. The V end lost 0 bases, the J end lost 14 bases, and 15 bases lay between the germline ends. CDR1 is SGDLS and CDR2 is YYNGEE in the germline V gene. The CDR3 DNA reads as TGTGCCAGCAGCGTAGGGACAGCCGATTCGACCCTCCACTTT. Residues: CASSVGTADSTLHF.

The chain combines TRBV4-2 with TRBJ2-2, with D perhaps matching TRBD2 (6 bases). Between the trimmed V and J ends, which lost 1 base and 11 bases, there was a span of 11 bases. The germline V gene has CDR1 LGHNA and CDR2 YNFKEQ. This CDR3 is built from 13 residues. CDR3 coding DNA: TGTGCCAGCAGCCAAGGGGACTCCCTTGAGCTGTTTTTT. Its protein is CASSQGDSLELFF.

The V and J genes are TRBV6-5 and TRBJ2-7; D perhaps matches TRBD1 (6 bases). V lost 2 bases to trimming and J lost 2 bases, with 13 bases between them. Looked up from germline, CDR1 is MNHEY and CDR2 is SVGAGI. The length of the CDR3 is 15 residues. The CDR3 protein is CASSYEYRTAYEQYF. CDR3 nucleotide sequence: TGTGCCAGCAGTTACGAATATCGGACAGCCTACGAGCAGTACTTC.

The CDR3 sequence is CASSQGGQETQYF. CDR3 DNA sequence: TGTGCCAGCAGCCAGGGGGGCCAAGAGACCCAGTACTTC. This chain uses TRBV6-6 with TRBJ2-5; perhaps TRBD1 as D (7 bases). Germline V gene sequence: CDR1 MNHNY, CDR2 SVGAGI (reference sequence). The CDR3 covers 13 residues. The V gene lost 6 bases and the J gene lost 1 base, with 9 bases spanning the gap.

The V call is TRBV27, the J call TRBJ2-5; D is ambiguous. The CDR3 is 13 amino acids. The V end lost 5 bases, the J end lost 2 bases, and 9 bases lay between the germline ends. Looked up from germline, CDR1 is MNHEY and CDR2 is SMNVEV (reference sequence). This CDR3 reads CASSPLQQETQYF. CDR3 in DNA: TGTGCCAGCAGTCCACTACAACAAGAGACCCAGTACTTC.

This rearrangement joins TRBV5-1 to TRBJ2-7, with 14 bases that match TRBD2. Losses at the gene ends were 4 bases for V and 1 base for J; bases not matched to a gene: 10. CDR3 size: 18 residues. Germline loops: CDR1 SGHRS, CDR2 YFSETQ. This CDR3 is CASSGQGTSGGFSYEQYF. Here the CDR3 DNA reads TGCGCCAGCAGCGGGCAAGGGACTAGCGGGGGCTTTTCCTACGAGCAGTACTTC.

This chain joins TRBV5-1 and TRBJ2-7; 7 nucleotides agree with TRBD2. The CDR3 sequence is 16 residues long. Germline CDR1 is SGHRS and CDR2 is YFSETQ. V was pared by 1 base and J by 0 bases, with 7 bases of the junction left unmatched. CDR3 in amino acids: CASSLSGDYTSYEQYF. Here the CDR3 DNA reads TGCGCCAGCAGCTTGAGTGGGGACTATACCTCCTACGAGCAGTACTTC.

The chain recombines TRBV6-1 with TRBJ1-6; no definite D call. CDR1 and CDR2 from the germline V gene are MNHNS and SASEGT. This CDR3 contains 14 residues. V shed 3 bases and J shed 5 bases, with 8 bases lying between them. The CDR3 here is CASSETGHNSPLHF. As DNA, the CDR3 is TGTGCCAGCAGTGAGACGGGTCATAATTCACCCCTCCACTTT.

This chain links TRBV11-2 with TRBJ2-3; TRBD2 aligns across 10 bases. Losses at the gene ends were 5 bases for V and 1 base for J; bases not matched to a gene: 6. The CDR3 contains 16 residues. Germline V gene data show CDR1 as SGHAT and CDR2 as FQNNGV. This chain's CDR3 is CASSPSGTSGTDTQYF. CDR3 sequence (DNA): TGTGCCAGCAGCCCCTCCGGGACTAGCGGCACAGATACGCAGTATTTT.

This clone has only one observation. DNA of the CDR3: TGTGCCAGCAGCCTCCGGGACAGTGAACAAGAGACCCAGTACTTC. It translates to CASSLRDSEQETQYF. The V and J genes are TRBV7-9 and TRBJ2-5, with 7 bases aligning to TRBD1. Germline loops: CDR1 SEHNR, CDR2 FQNEAQ (reference sequence). V gave up 5 bases and J gave up 2 bases; unmatched junction bases: 8. The CDR3 is 15 amino acids.

The rearrangement uses TRBV15 and TRBJ2-7, with 10 bases identical to TRBD1. The CDR3 has 15 amino acids. V shed 3 bases, J shed 0 bases, and the junction held 2 bases outside the gene matches. CDR1 is LNHNV, CDR2 YYDKDF, per germline (reference sequence). This chain's CDR3 is CATSRDRGNSYEQYF. The CDR3 DNA sequence: TGTGCCACCAGCAGGGACAGGGGGAACTCCTACGAGCAGTACTTC.

This sequence joins TRBV19 and TRBJ1-5; D possibly corresponds to TRBD1 (6 bases). The CDR3 spans 15 residues. V was shortened by 3 bases and J by 4 bases, with 13 bases between the two germline ends. From germline, CDR1 is LNHDA and CDR2 SQIVND (reference sequence). CDR3 sequence: CASSIGGAQNQPQHF. The CDR3 region has the DNA TGTGCCAGTAGTATCGGGGGGGCCCAAAATCAGCCCCAGCATTTT.

This clone occurred a few times. The chain joins TRBV30 to TRBJ2-7; 9 positions agree with TRBD2. Germline loops: CDR1 GTSNPN, CDR2 SVGIG (reference sequence). CDR3 length: 18 amino acids. Unmatched junction bases numbered 14, after V lost 0 bases and J lost 2 bases. Here the CDR3 DNA reads TGTGCCTGGAGTGTACCCTACCCAAGACTAGCGGTTGCCTACGAGCAGTACTTC. Translation: CAWSVPYPRLAVAYEQYF. The full variable domain, completed using reference TRBV30 and TRBJ2-7, is SQTIHQWPATLVQPVGSPLSLECTVEGTSNPNLYWYRQAAGRGLQLLFYSVGIGQISSEVPQNLSASRPQDRQFILSSKKLLLSDSGFYLCAWSVPYPRLAVAYEQYFGPGTRLTVT.

This chain uses TRBV2 with TRBJ2-2, with 9 bases lining up with TRBD1. The CDR3 is 16 residues long. V lost 5 bases, J lost 5 bases, and 9 bases stayed unmatched. The germline V gene has CDR1 SNHLY and CDR2 FYNNEI. CDR3 nucleotides: TGTGCCAGCAGTTTCCAACAGGGGACAGGGACCGGGGAGCTGTTTTTT. Its translation is CASSFQQGTGTGELFF.

The rearrangement links TRBV7-2 to TRBJ1-4; 8 bases map to TRBD1. Trimming cost V 0 bases and J 7 bases; bases outside gene matches: 4. Looked up from germline, CDR1 is SGHTA and CDR2 is FQGNSA. This CDR3 region has 15 residues. CDR3 bases: TGTGCCAGCAGCTTAGCGGGCAGGGGGCTTGAAAAACTGTTTTTT. Its protein is CASSLAGRGLEKLFF.